This T cell receptor beta chain is from a study of CD8+ T cells in alopecia areata. On this clone: Its antigen is currently unknown.

Treatment described: oral pan-JAK inhibitor, 5-10 mg twice daily. Lesional scalp punch biopsies and peripheral blood were collected from alopecia areata patients. CD4+ and CD8+ T cells were sorted from PBMCs stained for CD3, CD4 and CD8. Study outcomes and limitations: Patients shared TCRs less clearly than mice did, possibly for HLA-related reasons. Tofacitinib did not eliminate many expanded lesional clones from scalp or blood.

RNA extraction was followed by reverse transcription into cDNA, which acted as the sequencing template. Here immunoSEQ multiplex PCR was the method, and the copy in TCRdb shows in-frame clones only, minus some. The repertoire has fewer than 250,000 clones, around two fifths of them found once; the top ten carry around 0.48%. The V and J ends lost 6 bases and 4 bases, in that order; junction bases with no gene match: 11. The CDR3 extends over 15 amino acids. Germline V gene sequence: CDR1 SNHLY, CDR2 FYNNEI. The sequence was obtained from a human donor with alopecia areata. The rearrangement uses TRBV2 and TRBJ2-7; 8 nucleotides agree with TRBD2. Sample: CD4+ T cells sorted from blood, taken at approximately week 30, from a patient treated with tofacitinib. CDR3 residues: CASSDYSGIIYEQYF. As DNA, the CDR3 is TGTGCCAGCAGCGACTATAGCGGGATAATTTACGAGCAGTACTTC.